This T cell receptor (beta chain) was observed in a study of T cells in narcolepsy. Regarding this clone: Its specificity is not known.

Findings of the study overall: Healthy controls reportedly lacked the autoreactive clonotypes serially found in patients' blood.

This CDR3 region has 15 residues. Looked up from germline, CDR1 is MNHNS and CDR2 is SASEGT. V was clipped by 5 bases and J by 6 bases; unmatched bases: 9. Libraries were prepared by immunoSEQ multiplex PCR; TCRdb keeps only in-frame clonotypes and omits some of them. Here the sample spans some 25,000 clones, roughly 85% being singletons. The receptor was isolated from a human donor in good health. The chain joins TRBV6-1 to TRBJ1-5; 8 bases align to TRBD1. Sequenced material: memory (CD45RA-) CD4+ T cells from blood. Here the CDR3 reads CASSSPGQGSQPQHF. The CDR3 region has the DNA TGTGCCAGCAGTTCGCCCGGACAGGGATCTCAGCCCCAGCATTTT.